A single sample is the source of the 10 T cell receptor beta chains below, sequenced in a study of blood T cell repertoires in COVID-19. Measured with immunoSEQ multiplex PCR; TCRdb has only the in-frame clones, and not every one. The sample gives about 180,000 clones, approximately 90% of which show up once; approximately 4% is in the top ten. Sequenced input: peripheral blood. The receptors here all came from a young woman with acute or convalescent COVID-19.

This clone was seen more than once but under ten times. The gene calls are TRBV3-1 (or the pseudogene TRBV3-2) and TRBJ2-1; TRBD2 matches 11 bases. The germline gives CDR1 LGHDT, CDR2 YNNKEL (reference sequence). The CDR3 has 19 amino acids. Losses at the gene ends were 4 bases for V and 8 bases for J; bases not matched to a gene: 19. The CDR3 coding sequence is TGTGCCAGCAGCCCCCCTCTGGGGGTAGCGGGAGGGGGATTGGATGAGCAGTTCTTC. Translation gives CASSPPLGVAGGGLDEQFF.

The CDR3 loop is CASSLLVSQYF. The DNA for the CDR3 is TGTGCCAGCAGTCTCTTAGTGTCGCAGTACTTC. V usage is TRBV6-6 and J usage is TRBJ2-7; D is unclear. The germline V and J ends were trimmed by 5 bases and 9 bases, with 11 bases remaining between them. Germline V lookup: CDR1 MNHNY, CDR2 SVGAGI (reference sequence). The CDR3 has 11 residues.

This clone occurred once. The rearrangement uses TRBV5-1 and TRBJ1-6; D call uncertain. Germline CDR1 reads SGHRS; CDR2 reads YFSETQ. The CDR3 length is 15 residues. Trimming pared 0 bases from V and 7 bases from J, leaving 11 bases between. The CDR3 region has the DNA TGCGCCAGCAGCTTGGGCCAGGTTTGGAATTCACCCCTCCACTTT. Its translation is CASSLGQVWNSPLHF. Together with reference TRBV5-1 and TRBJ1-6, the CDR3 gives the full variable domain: KAGVTQTPRYLIKTRGQQVTLSCSPISGHRSVSWYQQTPGQGLQFLFEYFSETQRNKGNFPGRFSGRQFSNSRSEMNVSTLELGDSALYLCASSLGQVWNSPLHFGNGTRLTVT.

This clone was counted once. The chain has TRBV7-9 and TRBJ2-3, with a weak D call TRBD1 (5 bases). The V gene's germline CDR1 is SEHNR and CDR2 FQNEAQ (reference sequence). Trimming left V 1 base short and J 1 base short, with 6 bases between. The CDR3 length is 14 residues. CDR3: CASSLVQGTDTQYF. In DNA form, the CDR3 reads TGTGCCAGCAGCTTAGTACAGGGCACAGATACGCAGTATTTT.

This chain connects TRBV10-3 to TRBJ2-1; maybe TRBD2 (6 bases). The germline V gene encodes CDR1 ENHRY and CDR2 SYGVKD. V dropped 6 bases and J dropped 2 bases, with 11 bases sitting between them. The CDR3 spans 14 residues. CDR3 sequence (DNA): TGTGCCATCAGGCGGGACCAGACCTACAATGAGCAGTTCTTC. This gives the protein CAIRRDQTYNEQFF.

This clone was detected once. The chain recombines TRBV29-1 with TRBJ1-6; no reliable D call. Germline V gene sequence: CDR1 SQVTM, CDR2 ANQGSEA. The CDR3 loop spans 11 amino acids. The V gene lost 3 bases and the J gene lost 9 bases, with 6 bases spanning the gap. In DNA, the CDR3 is TGCAGCGTTGACCGGGGTTCACCCCTCCACTTT. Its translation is CSVDRGSPLHF.

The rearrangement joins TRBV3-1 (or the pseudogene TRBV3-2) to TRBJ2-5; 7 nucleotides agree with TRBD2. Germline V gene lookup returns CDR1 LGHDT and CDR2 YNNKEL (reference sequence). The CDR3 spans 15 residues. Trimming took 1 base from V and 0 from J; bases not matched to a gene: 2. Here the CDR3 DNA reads TGTGCCAGCAGCCAAGCACTAGCGTACCAAGAGACCCAGTACTTC. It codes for CASSQALAYQETQYF.

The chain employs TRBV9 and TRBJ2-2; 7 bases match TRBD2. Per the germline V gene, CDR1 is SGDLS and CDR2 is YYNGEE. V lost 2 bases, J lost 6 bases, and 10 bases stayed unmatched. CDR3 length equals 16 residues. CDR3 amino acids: CASSVIGLGYAGELFF. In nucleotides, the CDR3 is TGTGCCAGCAGCGTTATCGGACTAGGGTACGCCGGGGAGCTGTTTTTT.

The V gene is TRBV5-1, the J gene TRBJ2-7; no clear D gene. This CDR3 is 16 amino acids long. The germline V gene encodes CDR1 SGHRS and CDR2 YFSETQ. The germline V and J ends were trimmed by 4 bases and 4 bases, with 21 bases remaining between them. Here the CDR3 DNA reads TGCGCCAGCAGCGACCCTGGAGTGTTAGACGTATACGAGCAGTACTTC. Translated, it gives CASSDPGVLDVYEQYF.

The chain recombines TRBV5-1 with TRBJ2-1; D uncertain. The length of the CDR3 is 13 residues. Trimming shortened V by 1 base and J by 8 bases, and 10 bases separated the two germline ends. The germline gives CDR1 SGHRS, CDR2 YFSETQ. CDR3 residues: CASSLRSRDEQFF. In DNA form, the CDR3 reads TGCGCCAGCAGCTTGCGCTCCCGAGATGAGCAGTTCTTC.